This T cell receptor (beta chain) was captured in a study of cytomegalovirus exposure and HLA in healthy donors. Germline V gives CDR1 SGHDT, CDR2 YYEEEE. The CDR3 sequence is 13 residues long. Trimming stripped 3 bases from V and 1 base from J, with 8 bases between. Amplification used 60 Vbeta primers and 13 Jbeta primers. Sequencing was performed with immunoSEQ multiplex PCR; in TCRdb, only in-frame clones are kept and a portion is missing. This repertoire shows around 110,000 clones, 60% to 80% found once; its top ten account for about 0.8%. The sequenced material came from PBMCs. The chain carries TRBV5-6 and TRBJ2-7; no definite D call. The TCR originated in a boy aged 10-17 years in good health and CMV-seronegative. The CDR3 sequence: CASSSTDSYEQYF. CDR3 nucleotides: TGTGCCAGCAGCTCCACAGATTCCTACGAGCAGTACTTC.